What follows are 32 T cell receptor beta chains derived from one specimen sequenced in a study of T cells in women clearing cervical HPV infection. Generated by immunoSEQ multiplex PCR, the TCRdb table keeps only in-frame clones and is missing some. The sample totals 22,000 or so clones. Sequenced input: blood buffy coat. The receptors originated from a woman aged 18-69 years with a cervical HPV16 infection that either progressed to CIN3+ or cleared (not recorded which).

Comment on this clone: The read ends 3 residues shy of where the CDR3 ends; the end is completed using the germline J gene. This chain uses TRBV4-2 with TRBJ2-7; 9 positions agree with TRBD2. The CDR3 length is 17 residues. V shed 1 base, J shed 5 bases, and the junction held 12 bases outside the gene matches. Germline lookup yields CDR1 LGHNA and CDR2 YNFKEQ. The DNA read from the CDR3 is TGTGCCAGCAGCCAAGGGTGGGCAGCGGGAGGTGTAAACGAG. Its translation: CASSQGWAAGGVNE. In full, the CDR3 reads CASSQGWAAGGVNEQYF.

Worth noting for this clone: The sequence runs out 3 residues before the end of the CDR3; the remainder is reconstructed from the germline J gene. The gene calls are TRBV30 and TRBJ2-3; a possible D gene is TRBD2 (6 bases). The CDR3 is 14 amino acids. Germline V gene sequence: CDR1 GTSNPN, CDR2 SVGIG (reference sequence). CDR3 DNA, as far as it was read: TGTGCCTGGAGTCGAGGGAGCGGGCAAGGGACG. This sequence encodes CAWSRGSGQGT. From start to end, the CDR3 is CAWSRGSGQGTQYF.

Details on this clone: Sequencing ends 3 residues short of the CDR3 end; the germline J gene provides the rest. The gene calls are TRBV9 and TRBJ2-3; a weak D match, TRBD1 (5 bases). V was cut by 2 bases and J by 0 bases, with 10 bases left in between. The CDR3 length is 15 residues. Germline CDR1 reads SGDLS; CDR2 reads YYNGEE. CDR3 sequence: CASSVGHSSTDTQYF. CDR3 DNA, as far as it was read: TGTGCCAGCAGCGTCGGACACTCTAGCACAGATACG.

A remark on this clone: The CDR3 goes on 3 residues after the read ends, and that part is filled in from the germline J gene. The V and J genes are TRBV5-6 and TRBJ2-3, with D perhaps TRBD1 (5 bases). Germline V CDR1 and CDR2: SGHDT, YYEEEE. V lost 9 bases and J 6 bases, leaving 14 bases between the germline ends. This CDR3 contains 12 residues. This CDR3 reads CATSVGPDTQYF. The CDR3 DNA, read in part, is TGTGCCACTTCGGTGGGGCCGGATACG.

With regard to this clone: The CDR3 end falls 3 residues outside the read, so it is completed with the germline J gene. The genes are TRBV9 and TRBJ2-3, with 14 bases identical to TRBD2. The length of the CDR3 is 17 residues. CDR1 is SGDLS, CDR2 YYNGEE, per germline. J gave up 4 bases and V 1 base, and 5 bases lay outside the gene matches. CDR3 region: CASSVMGTSGSADTQYF. CDR3 bases read: TGTGCCAGCAGCGTAATGGGGACTAGCGGGAGCGCAGATACG.

With regard to this clone: The read finishes 3 residues shy of the CDR3 end, and the germline J gene is used to complete it. The V and J genes are TRBV19 and TRBJ2-7, with 11 bases identical to TRBD2. Germline CDR1 LNHDA, CDR2 SQIVND (reference sequence). The CDR3 extends over 14 amino acids. V gave up 7 bases and J gave up 4 bases; unmatched junction bases: 6. This chain's CDR3 is CASMGLAGGYEQYF. Partial CDR3 DNA: TGTGCCAGTATGGGGCTAGCGGGAGGATACGAG.

On this clone: The read finishes 3 residues shy of the CDR3 end, and the germline J gene is used to complete it. V usage is TRBV5-4 and J usage is TRBJ2-3; D is possibly TRBD2 (5 bases). This CDR3 has 15 amino acids. Germline CDR1 is SGHNT and CDR2 is YYREEE (reference sequence). V lost 0 bases to trimming and J lost 5 bases, with 13 bases between them. The CDR3 loop reads CASSLDWTSRDTQYF. The sequenced CDR3 bases are TGTGCCAGCAGCTTGGACTGGACTTCCCGAGATACG.

Comments on this clone: The read ends 3 residues early relative to the CDR3; the germline J gene fills the gap. The chain carries TRBV30 and TRBJ1-4; D uncertain. CDR3 length: 14 residues. Trimming took 2 bases from V and 8 from J, leaving 15 bases between them. The germline gives CDR1 GTSNPN, CDR2 SVGIG (reference sequence). The chain's CDR3 is CAWSRTDFAEKLFF. The CDR3 DNA, read in part, is TGTGCCTGGAGTCGGACTGACTTCGCAGAAAAA.

On this clone itself: The read falls 3 residues short of the CDR3 end, and the missing part is taken from the germline J gene. This chain links TRBV5-6 with TRBJ1-5; 7 bases are a match to TRBD1. This CDR3 has 14 amino acids. Germline V CDR1 and CDR2: SGHDT, YYEEEE. With 3 bases clipped from V and 5 bases from J, the junction kept 5 bases outside the gene matches. The CDR3 DNA, read in part, is TGTGCCAGCAGCTCACAGGGGCTCCATCAGCCC. This sequence encodes CASSSQGLHQP. The entire CDR3 protein is CASSSQGLHQPQHF.

A remark on this clone: The CDR3 end is not reached by the read, which stops 3 residues before it; the germline J gene fills it in. The chain combines TRBV9 with TRBJ2-2; D not certain. The CDR3 contains 14 residues. Germline V gene sequence: CDR1 SGDLS, CDR2 YYNGEE. With 5 bases removed from V and 4 bases from J, the gap between germline ends came to 12 bases. The part of the CDR3 DNA that was read is TGTGCCAGCAGTCGAGGCCGCGGCACCGGGGAG. As protein: CASSRGRGTGE. The CDR3 in full is CASSRGRGTGELFF.

Concerning this clone: The read gets to within 3 residues of the CDR3 end, and the germline J gene fills in the rest. The chain couples TRBV11-2 to TRBJ2-2, with D possibly being TRBD2 (6 bases). V was cut by 4 bases and J by 10 bases, with 16 bases left in between. The germline gives CDR1 SGHAT, CDR2 FQNNGV. This CDR3 has 14 residues. The covered CDR3 bases are TGTGCCAGCAGCTCAGGGACTCCTGACCCGGAG. It codes for CASSSGTPDPE. The CDR3 as a whole reads CASSSGTPDPELFF.

With respect to this clone: The read stops 3 residues short of the end of the CDR3; the missing end is completed from the germline J gene. This chain links TRBV19 with TRBJ2-5, with 11 bases identical to TRBD1. CDR1 is LNHDA and CDR2 is SQIVND in the germline V gene (reference sequence). V shed 5 bases and J 7 bases; nucleotides not matched to a gene: 6. This CDR3 is built from 14 residues. The DNA read from the CDR3 is TGTGCCAGTAGTCCCGGACAGGGGGCTGGGACC. This codes for CASSPGQGAGT. Given in full, the CDR3 is CASSPGQGAGTQYF.

About this clone itself: The read halts 3 residues ahead of the CDR3 end, with the missing end drawn from the germline J gene. The chain carries TRBV4-2 and TRBJ2-1; tentatively, D is TRBD2 (6 bases). The ends were cut back, 1 base at V and 0 bases at J, with 13 bases in the middle. The V gene's germline CDR1 is LGHNA and CDR2 YNFKEQ. This CDR3 region has 17 residues. The DNA read from the CDR3 is TGTGCCAGCAGCCAAGGTAGCGGATTGAGCTCCTACAATGAG. Amino acids: CASSQGSGLSSYNE. The full CDR3 protein is CASSQGSGLSSYNEQFF.

Turning to this clone: At one of its ends the junction is not consistent with the germline gene, which may arise from a read error. The sequenced fragment ends 3 residues before the CDR3 boundary, so the rest is inferred from the germline J gene. The genes are TRBV4-2 and TRBJ2-5; TRBD1 matches at 7 bases. The CDR3 has 16 residues. Per germline, CDR1 LGHNA and CDR2 YNFKEQ. Here the CDR3 reads CASSQAWTGFQETQYF. Partial CDR3 DNA: TGCGCCAGCAGCCAAGCCTGGACAGGCTTCCAAGAGACC.

A note on this clone: The CDR3 is cut off 3 residues early in the read; its end comes from the germline J gene. The rearrangement joins TRBV4-2 to TRBJ2-5, with 8 bases identical to TRBD2. Germline CDR1 is LGHNA and CDR2 is YNFKEQ. The CDR3 consists of 15 residues. With 3 bases clipped from V and 5 bases from J, the junction kept 8 bases outside the gene matches. The DNA read from the CDR3 is TGTGCCAGCAGCCAGTCCCGGGGGGGTTTGGAGACC. Protein sequence: CASSQSRGGLET. The whole CDR3 is CASSQSRGGLETQYF.

As for this clone: With the read ending 3 residues before the CDR3 end, the germline J gene is used to fill in that end. This sequence joins TRBV29-1 and TRBJ1-1, with 10 bases identical to TRBD1. Germline loops: CDR1 SQVTM, CDR2 ANQGSEA. J lost 6 bases, V lost 6 bases, and 10 bases had no gene match. The CDR3 is made up of 14 amino acids. This CDR3 reads CSVGRDRGLAEAFF. The part of the CDR3 DNA that was read is TGCAGCGTCGGAAGGGACAGGGGATTGGCTGAA.

Worth noting for this clone: The CDR3 end is not reached by the read, which stops 3 residues before it; the germline J gene fills it in. The chain is built from TRBV11-3 and TRBJ2-7, with D possibly TRBD1 on 6 matching bases. Deletions cut 5 bases from V and 2 bases from J, with 13 bases between. There are 14 residues in the CDR3. Germline CDR1 SGHNT, CDR2 YENEEA. The CDR3 here is CASSPTDRTYEQYF. CDR3 bases read: TGTGCCAGCAGCCCTACAGACAGGACCTACGAG.

As for this clone: The missing CDR3 end, 3 residues past where the read stops, is filled in from the germline J gene. This chain uses TRBV5-8 with TRBJ1-1; D is possibly TRBD1 (5 bases). This CDR3 spans 12 amino acids. Germline V gene lookup returns CDR1 SGHTS and CDR2 YDEGEE. V was pared by 3 bases and J by 2 bases, with 5 bases between. The part of the CDR3 DNA that was read is TGTGCCAGCAGCTGGGGCAACACTGAA. Its protein is CASSWGNTE. The full CDR3 protein reads CASSWGNTEAFF.

Partial CDR3 DNA: TGTGCCAGCACCCAGTTGGGGGGGAATACTAACTATGGC. This translates into CASTQLGGNTNYG. The whole CDR3 sequence reads CASTQLGGNTNYGYTF. The chain has TRBV2 and TRBJ1-2, with a weak D call TRBD1 (5 bases). The CDR3 goes on 3 residues after the read ends, and that part is filled in from the germline J gene. The CDR3 consists of 16 residues. Germline assignment: CDR1 SNHLY and CDR2 FYNNEI. The V and J ends lost 7 bases and 0 bases respectively, with 18 bases between them.

For this clone: Read coverage stops 3 residues before the CDR3 terminus; the germline J gene supplies the remainder. The chain uses TRBV30 and TRBJ1-2; D is possibly TRBD1 (6 bases). Germline assignment: CDR1 GTSNPN and CDR2 SVGIG (reference sequence). The CDR3 has 12 amino acids. CDR3 DNA, as far as it was read: TGTGCCTGGAGTGTACAGGGACATACC. The encoded protein is CAWSVQGHT. The CDR3, in full, reads CAWSVQGHTYTF.

Of note for this clone: The read terminates 3 residues ahead of where the CDR3 ends, so the germline J gene completes it. The gene calls are TRBV19 and TRBJ1-5; D gene unclear. Germline V lookup: CDR1 LNHDA, CDR2 SQIVND (reference sequence). This CDR3 has 12 residues. V was shortened by 6 bases and J by 9 bases, with 12 bases between the two germline ends. The CDR3 spells CASSLRSSPQHF. The sequenced part of the CDR3 DNA is TGTGCCAGTAGCCTCCGGTCTTCGCCC.

A note on this clone: Read sequence stops 3 residues before the CDR3 end, and the germline J gene provides the missing end. The rearrangement joins TRBV11-3 to TRBJ2-5; 12 nucleotides align to TRBD2. J was trimmed by 1 base and V by 4 bases; bases with no gene match: 1. The CDR3 length is 15 residues. Per the germline V gene, CDR1 is SGHNT and CDR2 is YENEEA. CDR3 sequence: CASSSSGRGQETQYF. Partial CDR3 DNA: TGTGCCAGCAGCTCTAGCGGGAGGGGCCAAGAGACC.

With regard to this clone: The read halts 3 residues ahead of the CDR3 end, with the missing end drawn from the germline J gene. V gene TRBV7-8 combines with J gene TRBJ2-7; D is possibly TRBD1 (7 bases). V shed 5 bases and J shed 2 bases, with 16 bases lying between them. This CDR3 spans 15 amino acids. The germline V gene has CDR1 SGHVS and CDR2 FQNEAQ. The DNA read from the CDR3 is TGTGCCAGCAGCCCATCAGGGGGGAGCACCTACGAG. Translated, it gives CASSPSGGSTYE. The full CDR3 sequence reads CASSPSGGSTYEQYF.

On this clone: The CDR3 end is not reached by the read, which stops 3 residues before it; the germline J gene fills it in. Different DNA sequences within this sample yield the same CDR3. V and J are TRBV18 and TRBJ2-7, with D possibly being TRBD1 (6 bases). The CDR3 is 15 residues long. The ends were cut back, 6 bases at V and 3 bases at J, with 18 bases in the middle. Germline loops: CDR1 KGHSH, CDR2 LQKENI. The CDR3 reads CASSPAGTSDYEQYF. The covered CDR3 bases are TGTGCCAGCTCCCCCGCCGGGACAAGCGACTACGAG.

Of note for this clone: The observed sequence ends 3 residues before the CDR3 terminus, with the missing tail filled in from the germline J gene. The chain combines TRBV20-1 with TRBJ1-5; D is undetermined. The V gene lost 3 bases and the J gene lost 4 bases, with 10 bases spanning the gap. There are 13 residues in the CDR3. Germline V gene data show CDR1 as DFQATT and CDR2 as SNEGSKA (reference sequence). CDR3 DNA (partial): TGCAGTGCTAGTGAAGGGTCAAATCAGCCC. Translation: CSASEGSNQP. The full CDR3 protein is CSASEGSNQPQHF.

As to this clone: Coverage ceases 3 residues before the CDR3 finishes, and the germline J gene fills in the end. This chain links TRBV4-1 with TRBJ1-2; 8 bases match TRBD1. J was trimmed by 7 bases and V by 9 bases; bases with no gene match: 7. The germline V gene encodes CDR1 MGHRA and CDR2 YSYEKL. The CDR3 is 12 residues long. The CDR3 protein is CASRSQGVGYTF. The covered CDR3 bases are TGCGCCAGTAGATCACAGGGGGTTGGC.

To note about this clone: The missing CDR3 end, 3 residues past where the read stops, is filled in from the germline J gene. V and J are TRBV5-1 and TRBJ2-5; D is perhaps TRBD1 (6 bases). The germline V gene encodes CDR1 SGHRS and CDR2 YFSETQ. With 4 bases removed from V and 4 bases from J, the gap between germline ends came to 11 bases. This CDR3 has 13 residues. The DNA read from the CDR3 is TGCGCCAGCAGCGAGCTAGGGGGAGAGACC. This sequence encodes CASSELGGET. The CDR3, in full, reads CASSELGGETQYF.

As for this clone: The read comes to an end 3 residues before the CDR3 does, leaving the germline J gene to fill in the end. The rearrangement links TRBV7-8 to TRBJ1-2, with 7 nucleotides matching TRBD1. The CDR3 spans 14 residues. In germline, CDR1 is SGHVS, CDR2 FQNEAQ. The CDR3 region is CASSLTTGPAGYTF. CDR3 DNA, as far as it was read: TGTGCCAGCAGCTTGACGACAGGGCCCGCCGGC.

Remarks on this clone: The read falls 3 residues short of the CDR3 end, and the missing part is taken from the germline J gene. The chain carries TRBV20-1 and TRBJ2-1, with 9 bases fitting TRBD1. Germline V gene lookup returns CDR1 DFQATT and CDR2 SNEGSKA (reference sequence). The CDR3 totals 17 residues. Germline trimming cut 2 bases from V and 6 bases from J; bases unmatched to any gene: 14. CDR3: CSARTLEGTGRSNEQFF. The CDR3 bases that were read are TGCAGTGCTAGAACTCTCGAAGGGACAGGGAGATCCAATGAG.

In the case of this clone: The CDR3 is cut off 3 residues early in the read; its end comes from the germline J gene. The V call is TRBV20-1, the J call TRBJ1-2; 7 bases are shared with TRBD1. The junction had 15 bases not matched to a gene; V was cut back by 4 bases and J by 7 bases. This CDR3 spans 15 amino acids. Germline V gives CDR1 DFQATT, CDR2 SNEGSKA (reference sequence). The part of the CDR3 DNA that was read is TGCAGTGCTATGACGGCTGTGACAGGGTCTCGTGGC. It encodes CSAMTAVTGSRG. In full, the CDR3 reads CSAMTAVTGSRGYTF.

As to this clone: The observed sequence ends 3 residues before the CDR3 terminus, with the missing tail filled in from the germline J gene. The chain joins TRBV4-1 to TRBJ2-5; possible D gene TRBD2, 5 bases. Trimming took off 2 bases at V and 5 bases at J, with 6 bases between the two ends. CDR1 and CDR2 from the germline V gene are MGHRA and YSYEKL. The CDR3 contains 12 residues. The CDR3 reads CASSQTGETQYF. The covered CDR3 bases are TGCGCCAGCAGCCAAACGGGGGAGACC.

To note about this clone: The CDR3 goes on 3 residues after the read ends, and that part is filled in from the germline J gene. This chain uses TRBV7-6 with TRBJ1-4, with 9 bases that match TRBD1. V was pared by 5 bases and J by 8 bases, with 6 bases of the junction left unmatched. This CDR3 is built from 14 residues. The germline V gene has CDR1 SGHVS and CDR2 FNYEAQ. Here the CDR3 reads CASSTGGAGEKLFF. The DNA read from the CDR3 is TGTGCCAGCAGCACAGGGGGCGCAGGCGAAAAA.